Described below is a single T cell receptor (beta chain) sequence and its context. Its antigen has not been determined. The sample holds no much larger clone one base away, and base qualities are not on file. To be included, a participant needed at least one PBMC sample from before ART initiation plus at least two post-ART samples. Treatment was received in the United States of America by all participants with HIV. Before DNA extraction, cryopreserved samples of about 0.95-10 million PBMC were thawed and washed. At the time of the earliest PBMC sample for each participant with HIV, ages ranged from 23 to 54 years. Each participant contributed PBMC samples from 1-4 timepoints before ART initiation and 2-8 timepoints after ART initiation, with a median of 7 samples. Serial HIV viral load, CD4+ T-cell count, ART history and demographic data were obtained for every participant. Genomic DNA was extracted from unsorted PBMC with a Qiagen kit on a QIAcube, processed in batches of 12 samples.

This sample is drawn from a study of long-term antiretroviral therapy in people with HIV (dated by TCRdb to between 2021 and 2024). Looking at the study overall: The earliest samples were collected roughly a decade before the 2015 WHO recommendation for immediate ART, at a time when ART was usually postponed until CD4 counts fell. No cross-contamination during QIAcube processing was shown when test extractions of a monoclonal T-cell line were performed alongside roughly 30 polyclonal samples. A total of approximately 200 cryopreserved PBMC samples came from around 30 adults with confirmed HIV infection and were collected serially over a mean of roughly 6 years (range 1-12). Among the approximately 30 participants with HIV, around 10 were female. This retrospective serial study examined whether starting ART and sustained HIV suppression were associated with changes in the composition and diversity of the TRB repertoire in peripheral blood.

The CDR3 runs 15 residues from the cysteine to the phenylalanine. Solely the CDR3 DNA is kept, with 45 bases framed from the first base. The trim is 11 bases for V and 7 bases for J, with a gap of 24 bases between the germline ends. For CDR1 and CDR2, the germline V gene (reference sequence) lists MNHEY and SMNVEV. Broad study findings and their caveats: The samples were dated from about 2003 to 2017, and the ART regimens that were used may be less effective than current ART regimens. Since PBMC availability was limited, sequencing covered only the TCR beta chain, with no alpha chain pairing. Expanded TRB clones identified before ART initiation dominated the repertoire across all time points, though the dominance fluctuated and decreased in many PLHIV after ART. A significant increase in TRB diversity was found to be associated with ART initiation, although TRB diversity was observed to remain significantly below that of transplant donor controls even after long-term ART. Because pre-ART samples had limited cell numbers, profiling was done on unsorted PBMC rather than on sorted CD4+ and CD8+ T cells. Compared with controls, HIV repertoires had narrower CDR3 length ranges, and the network structure pointed to an antigen-experienced repertoire that shifted only slightly toward naive after ART. Inferences about post-ART repertoire changes were limited because no data were available on ART adherence, viral resistance or therapy changes.

The immunoSEQ hsTCRB v3.0 assay was used at survey level resolution to sequence the TRB variable region. TRB sequencing targeted a depth of roughly 35,000-55,000 T-cell genomes per sample. TRB libraries were pooled and sequenced on an Illumina MiSeq using a v3 150-cycle kit. In the paper's pipeline: Analysis of repertoires was carried out in R inside a reproducible Nextflow workflow spanning QC, data transformation and analysis. LymphoSeq2, an R package for AIRR-Seq data exploration, was used to implement custom analyses. A few samples yielding fewer than 5000 total TRB sequences were excluded, leaving 188 analyzed HIV repertoires. Among the approximately 190 retained HIV repertoires, 55 to 60 were collected before ART initiation and around 130 after ART initiation. Repertoires were downsampled to 5000 TRB nucleotide sequences, and summary statistics were averaged over 100 downsampling iterations. Only TRB sequences with CDR3 regions of at least seven amino acids were retained for analysis. A Shannon entropy-derived clonality score and the Gini coefficient were used to measure diversity. Repertoire networks linked the top 5000 CDR3 amino acid sequences whenever two sequences differed by an edit distance of one. For TRB CDR3 amino acid sequences, antigen specificity groups and MHC restriction were predicted with GLIPH2. To flag known associations with CMV, EBV, HIV or tissue antigens, CDR3 amino acid sequences were compared against VDJdb and McPAS-TCR. Pre-ART, post-ART and control groups were compared with Wilcoxon signed-rank tests and Holm-Bonferroni correction. Here the immuneACCESS table is served through TCRdb, limited to in-frame sequences with V and J called. Missing clones are a known gap in these copies; in checked studies unresolved V genes cover under half, and the rest lacks a known reason. V, J and clone size derive from that table, while D and trimming were established from the DNA sequence. This sample comprises about 11,000 clones, roughly 80% of them detected only once. Clones ranked in the top ten supply 13% of the sample.

This chain is built from TRBV27 and TRBJ2-1; the D element could tentatively be TRBD1 or TRBD2, as 5 bases agree for each. The source is a man between 40 and 49 years old with HIV. The sample in question was unsorted PBMCs, obtained 1.2 years after starting antiretroviral therapy. The CDR3 region reads CAPLWGWGFENEQFF. Read as DNA, the sequence is TGTGCCCCCCTTTGGGGGTGGGGGTTTGAGAATGAGCAGTTCTTC.